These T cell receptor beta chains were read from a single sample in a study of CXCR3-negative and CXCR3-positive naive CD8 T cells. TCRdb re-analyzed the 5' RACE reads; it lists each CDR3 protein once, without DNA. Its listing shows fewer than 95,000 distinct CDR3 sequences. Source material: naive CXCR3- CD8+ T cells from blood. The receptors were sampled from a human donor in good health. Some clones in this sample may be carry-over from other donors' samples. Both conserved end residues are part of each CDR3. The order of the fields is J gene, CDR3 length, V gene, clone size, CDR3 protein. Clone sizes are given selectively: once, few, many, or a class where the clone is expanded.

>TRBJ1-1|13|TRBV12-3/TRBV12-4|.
CASLGGWDTEAFF
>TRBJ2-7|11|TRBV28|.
CASSYRSEQYF
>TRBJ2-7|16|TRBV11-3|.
CASSAPTGLSSYEQYF
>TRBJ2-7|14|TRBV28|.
CASSLRLLDYEQYF
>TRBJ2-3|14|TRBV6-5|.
CASTPQHGTDTQYF
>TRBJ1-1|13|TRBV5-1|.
CASSFTVNTEAFF
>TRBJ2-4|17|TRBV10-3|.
CAISEGSGTLAKNIQYF
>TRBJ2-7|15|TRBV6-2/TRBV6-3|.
CASSYRGRVSYEQYF
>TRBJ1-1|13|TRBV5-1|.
CASSFWGDTEAFF
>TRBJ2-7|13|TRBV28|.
CASSLLQVYEQYF
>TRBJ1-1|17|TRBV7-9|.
CASSSPPGQTLNTEAFF
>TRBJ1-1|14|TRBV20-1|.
CSALVIGQNHRAFF
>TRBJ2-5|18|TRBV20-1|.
CSARDGLAGAVYQETQYF
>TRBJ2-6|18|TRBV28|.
CASSLFPTTGSGANVLTF
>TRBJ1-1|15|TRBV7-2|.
CASSWAGVMNTEAFF
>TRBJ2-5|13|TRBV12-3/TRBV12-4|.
CASSLQVVETQYF
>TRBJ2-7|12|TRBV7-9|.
CASSTGGAEQYF
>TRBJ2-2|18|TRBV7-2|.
CASSLAPPASGATGELFF
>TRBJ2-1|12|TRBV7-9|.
CASSLGGEWQFF
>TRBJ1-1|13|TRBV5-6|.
CASSLTVSGEAFF
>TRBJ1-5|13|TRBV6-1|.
CASTPRGNQPQHF
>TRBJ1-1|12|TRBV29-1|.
CSALTSNTEAFF
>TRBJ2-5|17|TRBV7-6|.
CASSLAAGTGYQETQYF
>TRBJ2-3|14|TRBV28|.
CASSPTGLEDTQYF
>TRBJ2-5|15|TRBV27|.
CASSLRAGPAETQYF
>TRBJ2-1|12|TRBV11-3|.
CASNRLSGPQFF
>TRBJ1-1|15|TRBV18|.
CASSPGAGRATEAVF
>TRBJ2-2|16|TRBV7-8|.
CASSLWDLGDTGELFF
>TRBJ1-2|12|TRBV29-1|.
CSVEGGRDGYTF
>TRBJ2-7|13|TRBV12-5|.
CASGPGGLWEQYF
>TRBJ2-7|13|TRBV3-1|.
CASSQQVDYEQYF
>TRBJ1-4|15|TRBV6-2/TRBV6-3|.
CASRWDRQLDEKLFF
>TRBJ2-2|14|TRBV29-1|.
CSVEDTGTTGELFF
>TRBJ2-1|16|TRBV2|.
CASSEALVTSYNEQFF
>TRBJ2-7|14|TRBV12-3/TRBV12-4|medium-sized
CASSRLRLSYEQYF
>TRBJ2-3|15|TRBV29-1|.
CSVEAGAHSGYTQYF
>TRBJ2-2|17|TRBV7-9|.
CASSAPVSGVHTGELFF
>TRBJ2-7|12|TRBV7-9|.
CASSFGPGEQYF
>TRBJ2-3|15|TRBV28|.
CASSPQLAGADTQYF
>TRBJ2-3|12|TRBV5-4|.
CASSFWSGTQYF
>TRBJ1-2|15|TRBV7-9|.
CASSLTTEANYGYTF
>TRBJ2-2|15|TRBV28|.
CASSFLAGVPGELFF
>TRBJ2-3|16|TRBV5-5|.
CASSLGQGLSTDTQYF
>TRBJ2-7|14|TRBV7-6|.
CASSLAAGSYEQYF
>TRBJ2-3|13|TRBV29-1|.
CSGTSGYSDTQYF
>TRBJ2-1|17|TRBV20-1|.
CSARDSGGPVGVDEQFF
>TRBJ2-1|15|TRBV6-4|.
CASSPLADSYNEQFF
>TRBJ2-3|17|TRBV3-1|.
CASSQDFDRGIGDTQYF